Sequencing of this TCR beta chain was carried out in a study of cytotoxic CD8 clonotypes in ibrutinib-treated CLL. As for the study in general: Responses: around 24 partial, 2 complete; after median roughly 68 months, roughly 14 stayed remitted, approximately twelve progressed. Response samples came after a median about 12 months of treatment, range 6 to 36. Overall study findings and caveats: At ibrutinib response, clonality increased, and at progression it declined back toward baseline.

Assay used: immunoSEQ multiplex PCR; TCRdb lists only in-frame clones, some missing. The table has about 200,000 clones, approximately 68% seen once. Worth noting for this clone: As yet, its antigen is unknown.

Sequenced material: PBMCs, taken after 24 months of ibrutinib treatment. The TCR sequence derives from a human donor with chronic lymphocytic leukemia.

The CDR3 region has the DNA TGCGCCAGCAGCCAAGATTGGACTAGCTCTCTCGAGCAGTACTTC. Its protein is CASSQDWTSSLEQYF. This chain connects TRBV4-3 to TRBJ2-7, with 8 bases lining up with TRBD2. Germline CDR1 reads LGHNA; CDR2 reads YSLEER. J was trimmed by 6 bases and V by 0 bases; bases with no gene match: 7. The CDR3 loop spans 15 amino acids.